This entry features one T cell receptor (beta chain) sequence. This clone's antigen is unknown. No base qualities exist here, and no much larger clone lies one base off it. The immunoSEQ Assay, a bias-controlled multiplex PCR, was used to amplify TCRbeta CDR3 regions from genomic DNA. On the study's bioinformatics: The number of nucleated cells in each sample was estimated by amplification of reference gene primers within the assay. To quantify the absolute abundance of each unique TCRbeta CDR3 rearrangement, sequence reads were collapsed and filtered. For each sample, productive Simpson clonality was calculated as the square root of Simpson's diversity index over productive rearrangements. TCRdb stores this immuneACCESS table with in-frame sequences only. Part of the clones is absent; in the studies checked, under half of the shortfall reflects unresolved V genes, and no reason is known for the rest. V, J and clone size were drawn from that table, and D and trimming were deduced from the DNA. The sample table records 110,000 or so clones; approximately 90% of these occur just once. The ten most abundant clones make up around 8.4% of the sample.

The sample originates from a study of blood T cell repertoires in COVID-19 (dated by TCRdb to 2020 to 2021). Study-level background: Samples from collaborators originated in the United States, Italy and Spain and spanned both the acute and convalescent phases of COVID-19. The material from the prospective study consisted of cDNA or gDNA derived from T cells, B-cell-depleted T cells, or PBMCs. Subjects who had been exposed to COVID-19, were actively infected with it, or had recovered from it provided the deeply sampled blood TCRbeta repertoires that made up the dataset. The repertoires were released in a freely available public database intended as a resource for research on the immune response to SARS-CoV-2. Samples were obtained from the ongoing ImmuneRACE study (first 160 participants) and from 1,254 subjects provided by 6 global collaborators. The sample metadata nearly always contained a de-identified subject ID, COVID-19 status, age in years and sex. HLA class I and class II types, where available, came from metadata supplied by the sample provider rather than from assay-based typing.

What the study reported, not specific to this receptor: How much clinical and demographic metadata was included differed by source and by participant, and the metadata was provided uncurated.

As encoded in the germline V gene (reference sequence), CDR1 is LNHDA while CDR2 is SQIVND. Unmatched junction bases come to 9, with V trimmed by 4 bases and J by 7 bases. From cysteine to phenylalanine, the CDR3 is 14 amino acids long. Only the CDR3 part of the read is kept: 42 bases, read in frame from the first base. Another Seattle source contributed samples from volunteer blood donors who had recovered from COVID-19. Each collaborating institution followed its own protocols to collect whole blood in K2EDTA tubes. For TCRbeta analysis, collaborators shipped samples as frozen whole blood, isolated PBMCs, or DNA extracted from either of those sample types.

The chain is assembled from TRBV19 and TRBJ2-7, with 8 bases matching TRBD1. Material: peripheral blood. This sequence was found in a woman in her seventies who had recovered from COVID-19. CDR3 region: CASSTRGQAGEQYF. The DNA sequence is as follows: TGTGCCAGTAGTACCCGGGGACAGGCGGGGGAGCAGTACTTC.